This TCR beta chain was captured in a study of cytotoxic CD8 clonotypes in ibrutinib-treated CLL. V was cut by 2 bases and J by 5 bases, with 6 bases left in between. The CDR3 spans 11 residues. CDR1 DFQATT and CDR2 SNEGSKA come from the germline V gene (reference sequence). This clone was detected a few times. This table comes from immunoSEQ multiplex PCR, and its TCRdb copy is limited to in-frame clones, with some not included. The sample has 53,000 or so clones; roughly 50% are singletons. This TCR derives from a human donor with chronic lymphocytic leukemia. This specimen consisted of PBMCs, obtained at disease progression, from a patient treated with ibrutinib. The chain carries TRBV20-1 and TRBJ2-5; D not certain. DNA for the CDR3: TGCAGTGCTAGAAACTGGGAGACCCAGTACTTC. Its translation is CSARNWETQYF.